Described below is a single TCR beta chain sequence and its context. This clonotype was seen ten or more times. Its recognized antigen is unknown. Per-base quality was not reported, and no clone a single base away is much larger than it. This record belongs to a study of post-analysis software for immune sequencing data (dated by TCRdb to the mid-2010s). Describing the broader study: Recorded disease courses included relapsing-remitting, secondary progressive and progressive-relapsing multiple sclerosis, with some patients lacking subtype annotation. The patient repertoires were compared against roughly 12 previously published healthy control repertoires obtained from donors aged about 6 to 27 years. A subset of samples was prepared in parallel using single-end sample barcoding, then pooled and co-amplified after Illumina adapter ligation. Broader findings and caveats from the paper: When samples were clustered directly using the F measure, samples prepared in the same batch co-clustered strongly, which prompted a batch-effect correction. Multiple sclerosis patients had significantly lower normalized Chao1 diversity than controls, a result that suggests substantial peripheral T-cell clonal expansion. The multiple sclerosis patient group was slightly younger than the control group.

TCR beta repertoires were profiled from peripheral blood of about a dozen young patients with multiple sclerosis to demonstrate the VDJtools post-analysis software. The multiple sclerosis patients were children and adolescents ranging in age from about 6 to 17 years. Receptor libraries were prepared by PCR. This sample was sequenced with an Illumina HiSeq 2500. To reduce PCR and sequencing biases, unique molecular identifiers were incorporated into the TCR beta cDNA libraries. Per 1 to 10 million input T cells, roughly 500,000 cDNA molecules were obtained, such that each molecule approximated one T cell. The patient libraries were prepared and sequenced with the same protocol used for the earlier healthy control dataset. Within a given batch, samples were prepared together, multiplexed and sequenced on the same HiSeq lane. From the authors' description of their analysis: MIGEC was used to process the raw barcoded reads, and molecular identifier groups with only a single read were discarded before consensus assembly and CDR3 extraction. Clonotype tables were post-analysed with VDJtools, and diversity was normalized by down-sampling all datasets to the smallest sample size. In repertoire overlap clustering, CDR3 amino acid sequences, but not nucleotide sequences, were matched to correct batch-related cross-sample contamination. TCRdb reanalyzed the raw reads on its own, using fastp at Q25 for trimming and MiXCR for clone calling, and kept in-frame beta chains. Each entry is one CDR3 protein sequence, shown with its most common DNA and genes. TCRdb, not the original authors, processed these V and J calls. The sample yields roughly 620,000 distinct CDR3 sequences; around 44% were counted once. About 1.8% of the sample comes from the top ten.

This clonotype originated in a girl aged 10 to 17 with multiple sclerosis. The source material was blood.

The CDR3 is CAISESTRGNEQFF. The DNA reads TGTGCCATCAGTGAGTCGACCAGGGGGAATGAGCAGTTCTTC. In this chain, TRBV10-3 is recombined with TRBJ2-1; 7 bases in the junction line up with TRBD1. Taken from the germline V gene, the CDR1 and CDR2 loops are ENHRY and SYGVKD. Trimming leaves V shorter by 0 bases and J shorter by 7 bases, with the junction holding 3 bases beyond the gene matches. There are 14 amino acids in the CDR3, from cysteine to phenylalanine inclusive. CDR3 DNA only is kept here, 42 bases in frame from base 1.